The clone carrying this T cell receptor (beta chain) was detected a few times. This specimen belongs to a study of CD8+CD57+ T cells in acquired aplastic anemia. Study details: An average of roughly 3 ug of DNA was obtained from sorted CD4+ and CD8+ cells.

The V end lost 2 bases, the J end lost 5 bases, and 12 bases lay between the germline ends. The CDR3 contains 14 residues. Germline assignment: CDR1 ENHRY and CDR2 SYGVKD. Those patients picked for sequencing had displayed CD8+CD57+ cell expansion on flow cytometry. Genomic DNA acted as the template from which TCR beta VDJ combination and CDR3 sequence profiling were carried out. One entry per CDR3 protein results from TCRdb running MiXCR on the reads. The sample includes about 160,000 distinct CDR3 sequences, more than 45% of them seen just once. The sequencing sample was made of sorted CD4+, CD8+, or CD8+CD57+ T cells (not recorded which) from PBMCs. The receptor comes from a human donor with aplastic anemia. The V gene is TRBV10-3, the J gene TRBJ1-1, with D perhaps matching TRBD1 (6 bases). DNA for the CDR3: TGTGCCATCAGTGAGACAGGGAGTGGGACTGAAGCTTTCTTT. Its protein is CAISETGSGTEAFF.